One sample yielded the 20 T cell receptor beta chains listed below, sequenced in a study of blood T cell repertoires in COVID-19. Here immunoSEQ multiplex PCR was the method, and the copy in TCRdb shows in-frame clones only, minus some. The sample shows about 310,000 clones, about nine tenths of them seen only once. The sample taken for sequencing was peripheral blood. Receptors were obtained from a young man with active or convalescent COVID-19.

In this sample, this clone turned up once. The J gene is TRBJ1-1, the V gene TRBV6-5; D uncertain. Trimming took off 8 bases at V and 3 bases at J, with 16 bases between the two ends. The CDR3 consists of 14 residues. CDR1 MNHEY and CDR2 SVGAGI come from the germline V gene. CDR3: CASRSRGFDTEAFF. The CDR3 DNA is TGTGCCAGCCGGAGTCGGGGTTTCGACACTGAAGCTTTCTTT.

The V gene is TRBV29-1, the J gene TRBJ1-5, with D possibly being TRBD1 (6 bases). Trimming took off 7 bases at V and 7 bases at J, with 23 bases between the two ends. The CDR3 is 15 amino acids. Germline V gives CDR1 SQVTM, CDR2 ANQGSEA. The CDR3 nucleotides are TGCAGCGCCATCCTGGGGGCCGGACTCGGGCAGCCCCAGCATTTT. Protein product: CSAILGAGLGQPQHF.

The genes are TRBV9 and TRBJ2-3; 8 nucleotides line up with TRBD1. The ends lost 4 bases at V and 1 base at J; junction bases unmatched: 2. Germline V gene lookup returns CDR1 SGDLS and CDR2 YYNGEE. There are 14 residues in the CDR3. The CDR3 DNA sequence: TGTGCCAGCAGCTGGGGACAGGGCACAGATACGCAGTATTTT. This sequence encodes CASSWGQGTDTQYF.

The CDR3 DNA sequence: TGTGCCAGCAGTGAAGTAGGGGTTTACAATGAGCAGTTCTTC. Protein sequence: CASSEVGVYNEQFF. The chain uses TRBV2 and TRBJ2-1; tentative D call: TRBD1 (5 bases). The germline CDR1 and CDR2 sequences are SNHLY and FYNNEI. V dropped 1 base and J dropped 4 bases, with 8 bases sitting between them. The CDR3 has 14 amino acids.

This chain uses TRBV3-1 (or the pseudogene TRBV3-2) with TRBJ1-5; D gene uncertain. The V end lost 1 base, the J end lost 0 bases, and 13 bases lay between the germline ends. Per germline, CDR1 LGHDT and CDR2 YNNKEL (reference sequence). The CDR3 is 17 residues long. Here the CDR3 DNA reads TGTGCCAGCAGCCAAGTTACAACAGCCTATAGCAATCAGCCCCAGCATTTT. The encoded protein is CASSQVTTAYSNQPQHF.

This clone was picked up one time. The rearrangement links TRBV15 to TRBJ2-7; TRBD1 agrees at 8 bases. The CDR3 has 17 residues. Germline loops: CDR1 LNHNV, CDR2 YYDKDF (reference sequence). V gave up 3 bases and J gave up 1 base; unmatched junction bases: 11. The CDR3 region is CATSSPAGTGVSYEQYF. CDR3 in DNA: TGTGCCACCAGCAGTCCCGCCGGGACAGGAGTATCCTACGAGCAGTACTTC.

The chain uses TRBV6-2 or TRBV6-3 and TRBJ1-1; 7 bases match TRBD1. The CDR3 is 14 amino acids. Trimming at V came to 6 bases and at J to 0 bases, leaving 4 bases not matched to a gene. The germline V gene has CDR1 MNHEY and CDR2 SVGEGT. The DNA for the CDR3 is TGTGCCAGCAGCCCCGGGACAGTGAACACTGAAGCTTTCTTT. Amino acid sequence: CASSPGTVNTEAFF.

V usage is TRBV28 and J usage is TRBJ2-7; D might be TRBD1 (5 bases). Looked up from germline, CDR1 is MDHEN and CDR2 is SYDVKM. V lost 8 bases and J 3 bases, leaving 11 bases between the germline ends. There are 12 residues in the CDR3. The CDR3, as DNA: TGTGCCAGCCAACCAAGGGGCTACGAGCAGTACTTC. Translating it yields CASQPRGYEQYF.

Only one count was recorded for this clone. This rearrangement joins TRBV28 to TRBJ2-4, with TRBD1 identical over 8 bases. After removal of 4 bases from V and 8 bases from J, the junction contained 4 bases not matched to a gene. CDR1 is MDHEN and CDR2 is SYDVKM in the germline V gene. The CDR3 runs to 13 residues. CDR3 coding DNA: TGTGCCAGCAGTTCCGGACAGGGTGACATTCAGTACTTC. It is translated as CASSSGQGDIQYF.

This sequence joins TRBV15 and TRBJ1-6, with a weak D call TRBD1 (6 bases). CDR1 LNHNV and CDR2 YYDKDF come from the germline V gene (reference sequence). V shed 1 base and J shed 7 bases, with 8 bases lying between them. The CDR3 has 14 residues. The CDR3 reads CATSRGQANSPLHF. The CDR3 DNA follows: TGTGCCACCAGCAGAGGACAGGCCAATTCACCCCTCCACTTT.

This rearrangement joins TRBV7-9 to TRBJ2-1; D unresolved. The V end was cut by 1 base, the J end by 10 bases, with 5 bases between. The germline V gene has CDR1 SEHNR and CDR2 FQNEAQ (reference sequence). CDR3 length: 11 residues. In nucleotides, the CDR3 is TGTGCCAGCAGCTTAGGGCCAGAGCAGTTCTTC. This gives the protein CASSLGPEQFF.

The J gene is TRBJ2-1, the V gene TRBV9; 9 nucleotides match TRBD1. This CDR3 has 16 amino acids. Germline V gene data show CDR1 as SGDLS and CDR2 as YYNGEE. With V trimmed by 2 bases and J by 10 bases, 13 bases remained unmatched. The CDR3 region has the DNA TGTGCCAGCAGCGTGGGAGGGACAGGGATTCTCGGGGAGCAGTTCTTC. Its translation: CASSVGGTGILGEQFF.

The chain carries TRBV7-8 and TRBJ2-7; 9 nucleotides agree with TRBD1. J gave up 3 bases and V 4 bases, and 10 bases lay outside the gene matches. CDR1 is SGHVS, CDR2 FQNEAQ, per germline. The CDR3 is 16 residues long. CDR3 sequence reads: CASSSLTGGMGYEQYF. CDR3 nucleotide sequence: TGTGCCAGCAGCTCATTGACAGGGGGAATGGGCTACGAGCAGTACTTC.

Only a few counts were recorded for this clone. This chain links TRBV3-1 (or the pseudogene TRBV3-2) with TRBJ2-7; 9 positions agree with TRBD1. The CDR3 length is 14 residues. Germline trimming cut 5 bases from V and 7 bases from J; bases unmatched to any gene: 9. Germline V gene lookup returns CDR1 LGHDT and CDR2 YNNKEL (reference sequence). The CDR3: CASSRQGVEEEQYF. The CDR3 bases are TGTGCCAGCAGCAGACAGGGGGTCGAGGAAGAGCAGTACTTC.

This rearrangement joins TRBV18 to TRBJ2-2; TRBD2 matches at 11 bases. CDR1 KGHSH and CDR2 LQKENI come from the germline V gene. CDR3 length: 16 amino acids. The V gene end was trimmed by 6 bases and the J gene end by 4 bases; junction bases not matched to a gene: 7. The CDR3 spells CASSPSGTSGTGELFF. The DNA of the CDR3 is TGTGCCAGCTCCCCCTCCGGGACTAGCGGCACCGGGGAGCTGTTTTTT.

The CDR3 protein is CASSSPGQGTNEQFF. Here the CDR3 DNA reads TGTGCCAGCAGCTCTCCGGGACAGGGTACAAATGAGCAGTTCTTC. The chain links TRBV21-1 to TRBJ2-1; TRBD1 was called by the table and not checked on the DNA. TRBV21-1 is labeled a pseudogene. The CDR3 is 15 amino acids.

The chain couples TRBV5-1 to TRBJ2-7; D remains ambiguous. The CDR3 covers 11 residues. V gave up 7 bases and J gave up 5 bases, with 10 bases separating them. Germline CDR1 SGHRS, CDR2 YFSETQ. As DNA, the CDR3 is TGCGCCAGCGCCTCGAACAACGAGCAGTACTTC. As protein: CASASNNEQYF. The full variable domain, rest sourced from reference TRBV5-1 and TRBJ2-7, is KAGVTQTPRYLIKTRGQQVTLSCSPISGHRSVSWYQQTPGQGLQFLFEYFSETQRNKGNFPGRFSGRQFSNSRSEMNVSTLELGDSALYLCASASNNEQYFGPGTRLTVT.

This clone was observed a few times. The rearrangement links TRBV28 to TRBJ2-3; 8 bases line up with TRBD1. V shed 7 bases, J shed 2 bases, and the junction held 8 bases outside the gene matches. CDR1 and CDR2 from the germline V gene are MDHEN and SYDVKM. The CDR3 loop spans 15 amino acids. The CDR3 nucleotides read TGTGCCAGCAAAACCGGGACAGGCGACACAGATACGCAGTATTTT. This encodes CASKTGTGDTDTQYF.

The chain is built from TRBV5-1 and TRBJ2-7; 8 nucleotides align to TRBD1. The V and J ends lost 5 bases and 4 bases, in that order; junction bases with no gene match: 5. The germline V gene has CDR1 SGHRS and CDR2 YFSETQ. The CDR3 consists of 13 residues. CDR3 DNA sequence: TGCGCCAGCAGTCAGGGGGCAAGATACGAGCAGTACTTC. Its protein product is CASSQGARYEQYF.

This chain joins TRBV29-1 and TRBJ2-5; 8 bases align to TRBD1. CDR3 length: 15 amino acids. From germline, CDR1 is SQVTM and CDR2 ANQGSEA. Losses at the gene ends were 6 bases for V and 5 bases for J; bases not matched to a gene: 14. The CDR3 here is CSVAGGRGQGETQYF. CDR3 coding DNA: TGCAGCGTAGCTGGGGGCAGGGGGCAAGGGGAGACCCAGTACTTC.